This T cell receptor beta chain was captured by sequencing in a study of cytomegalovirus exposure and HLA in healthy donors (TCRdb year 2017). For the study in its entirety: In an earlier analysis of 550 to 750 of the donors, roughly 300 Gb of sequence data and some 100 million unique TCR beta sequences from about 179 million T cells were reported. Roughly 5 DR-DQ haplotypes were handled as single units for association and clustering, since linkage in the cohort was strong. Among some 410 genotyped donors of the cohort, an average of 235,054 unique TCR beta nucleotide sequences were sequenced per donor, around 18% of them non-productive. A later analysis re-analyzed previously published TCR beta repertoires from about 600 donors and added high-resolution HLA genotyping to study TCR occurrence patterns. Along with the roughly 670-subject first cohort, a separate validation cohort of 120 different subjects was used. The study used immunosequencing to profile the T cell repertoires of several hundred subjects and linked those repertoires to cytomegalovirus serostatus. The study aimed to test whether cataloging public T cell receptors could reveal signatures of past pathogen exposure. In an earlier analysis of 500 to 650 of the donors, high-throughput TCR beta sequencing was used to judge whether each TCR beta V gene segment behaved as functional or pseudogenic. A later genetic analysis took genome-wide SNP genotypes for about three fifths of the 666 donors and used that subset as a discovery cohort. Every repertoire in the discovery cohort had been generated on one and the same sequencing platform. Typing coverage differed by locus: A, B, C, DRB1 and DQB1 were typed in roughly 620-630 donors, DQA1 in about 510, DPA1 in 600 to 610, and DPB1 in just under 480. An early release covering more than 500 HLA-typed donors comprised 250 to 350 gigabases of sequencing data and approximately 80 million unique TCR sequences. Rather than using new phenotypic data, the later analysis identified candidate immune exposures from TCR beta sequences and from how often those sequences occurred across donors. Of the approximately 400 genotyped donors, around 81% fell in the genetic ancestry cluster associated with self-reported Caucasian donors. To predict cytomegalovirus infection status, the study combined high-throughput TCR immunosequencing, statistical association of individual TCRs with disease status, and machine learning. Class I and class II HLA loci were covered by the typing at four-digit resolution. Donor age, sex, ethnicity and CMV serostatus were compiled alongside the repertoire data.

Trimming takes 5 bases off V and 3 bases off J; junction bases not matched to a gene: 6. Based on the germline V gene (reference sequence), the CDR1 and CDR2 sequences are SGHAT and FQDESV. Its CDR3 holds 15 amino acids, cysteine through phenylalanine. Left in the record is the CDR3 DNA by itself, 45 bases read in frame from the first base. A note on this clone: There is no known antigen for this receptor.

The cohort consisted of 650 to 700 healthy bone marrow donors. All cohort members were sampled while nominally healthy, although unrecorded immune exposures were likely present. The donor was CMV seronegative and belonged to the group of 352 seronegative cohort members. A peripheral blood sample was collected from each donor, and TCR beta sequencing was performed on peripheral blood mononuclear cells. The Qiagen DNeasy Blood Extraction Kit was used to extract genomic DNA from the blood cell samples. Paper-wide results and their limitations: Specific HLA alleles were associated with some 15,000 TCR beta sequences at a false discovery rate of 0.05 in a later analysis. The presence/absence analyses assumed that sequencing depth was roughly uniform across donors, and that assumption may not be true. Compared with the roughly 600-donor mean, donors in an Asian-associated ancestry cluster had fewer N-insertions in productive TCRs, according to a later genetic analysis. In a later analysis, HLA-associated TCR beta chains were found to be more clonally expanded and to have lower generation probabilities than equally common non-associated chains. Because HLA typing was unavailable for some donors at each locus, only the typed subset was used in association tests. The classifier was reported to diagnose cytomegalovirus status with high specificity and sensitivity in both the original cohort and the validation cohort. Linkage disequilibrium might explain the correlated functional status among segregating V segments, but an unknown experimental factor could not be ruled out. Most CMV-associated TCR beta chains appeared to be HLA-restricted in a later analysis, and the HLA associations seemed to be driven largely by CMV exposure. Fewer than 20 rarely observed V segments, including chromosome 9 orphons, were excluded from the earlier analysis of some 590 of the donors because counts were too low. A group of highly shared sequence variants was considered likely to be a technical artifact of the sequencing pipeline. In a later analysis, several top co-occurrence clusters were reported to appear linked to parvovirus B19, influenza, CMV and Epstein-Barr virus. Some IMGT-functional V segments, including TRBV6-2 and TRBV6-3, could not be distinguished by the 87-base-pair reads and were therefore excluded. Across donors, most TCR sequences were observed very rarely, whereas some public TCRs were present in many individuals. The authors suggested that the approach could potentially be generalized to other disease states and immunological phenotypes. CMV serostatus was the only immune exposure information available for the cohort. When HLA alleles, especially DR and DQ, strongly co-occurred, TCR associations were difficult to assign to individual alleles. In vitro tests confirmed that three of the cytomegalovirus-associated TCR beta chains recognize cytomegalovirus antigens. In this cohort, only TCR beta chains were sequenced, and detectable features were limited by the absence of alpha or paired-chain data. A later genetic analysis associated a missense DCLRE1C variant with V-gene and J-gene trimming of TCR beta chains, and an independent cohort replicated the association. In the study, some 160 TCR beta chains were listed as associated with cytomegalovirus. A later analysis found that TCR association rates varied across HLA loci, with DRB1 alleles showing the most associated TCRs and HLA-C alleles the fewest. In an earlier analysis of more than 500 of the donors, most TCR beta V segments appeared in productive rearrangements about 87% or about 30% of the time, broadly matching IMGT annotations. A further reported finding was that TCR beta sequences accurately predicted the HLA-A and HLA-B alleles for most subjects in the first cohort.

The library was produced with the immunoSEQ multiplex PCR assay. For the multiplex PCR, a mixture combining 60 forward primers for TCR Vbeta segments and 13 reverse primers for TCR Jbeta segments was used. Amplification of the CDR3 region of rearranged TCR beta genes was performed with a multiplex PCR assay on genomic DNA. The amplified TCR beta libraries were sequenced on the Illumina HiSeq System as 87-base-pair reads. Per the source publication's procedure: Across the 700 or so repertoires, a later analysis counted some 80 million unique TCR beta chains, around 11 million of which were shared by at least two donors. Raw reads were error-corrected and collapsed into unique sequences with a nearest-neighbor algorithm that merged closely related sequences to remove PCR and sequencing errors. V, D and J gene segments were assigned by aligning CDR3 sequences to IMGT reference sequences. For a sequence to be retained, a match of at least six nucleotides to both a V gene segment and a J gene segment was required. A rearrangement counted as productive if the CDR3 had no stop codons and remained in frame with V and J, and every other rearrangement counted as non-productive. CDR3 was defined according to IMGT convention as the region running from the second conserved V-encoded cysteine to the conserved J-encoded phenylalanine. In an earlier analysis of some 550 of the donors, sequences lacking an unambiguous match to a single V gene segment were excluded. An earlier analysis of just under 600 of the donors called V segments functional above 56.7% productive rearrangements and segregating when the between-donor standard deviation exceeded 5%. A statistical classification framework was built to diagnose cytomegalovirus status from the catalog of TCR beta chain sequences. In a later analysis, TCR nucleotide sequences were compared against IMGT/GENE-DB human TR gene sequences so that V and J genes could be assigned. Using the TCRdist pipeline, a later analysis assigned CDR3 sequences along with most-parsimonious VDJ recombination scenarios. A later analysis defined each TCR beta chain by its CDR3 amino acid sequence plus V-gene family, and excluded reads lacking a unique V-gene family. To address suspected cross-contamination and a sequencing artifact, a later analysis removed under 600 highly shared, low-generation-probability nucleotide sequences. In a later analysis, a clonal expansion index for each public chain was calculated from normalized within-repertoire ranks of inferred template counts. A later analysis computed generation probabilities with a VDJ recombination model fitted to out-of-frame rearrangements, and checked the results against IGoR. Hypergeometric tests were used in a later analysis to score TCR-TCR, TCR-HLA and TCR-CMV co-occurrence, with a repertoire-size bias correction applied to the TCR pairs. To estimate false discovery rates, a later analysis permuted the HLA or CMV assignments 20 times. A later analysis grouped co-occurring TCRs with DBSCAN, adding TCRdist sequence similarity when clustering within HLA-allele-positive subsets. Repertoires with fewer than 30,000 or more than 120,000 public chains were left out of co-occurrence clustering, as were about 5 repertoires with anomalous nucleotide sharing. This is the immuneACCESS table as TCRdb keeps it, with only in-frame sequences that have V and J called. A part of the clones is gone; compared with another copy, unresolved V genes explain less than half, and the rest is unexplained. Clone size and V and J calls were adopted from that table, with D and trimming inferred from the DNA. This sample's records show roughly 60,000 clones. The top ten clonotypes cover about 4% of the sample.

Sequences were obtained from PBMCs. The sequence came from a male donor in good health and CMV-seronegative. The chain is encoded by TRBV11-1 joined to TRBJ2-7, with 11 junctional bases fitting TRBD1. The CDR3 reads as follows: CASSLGQGDDYEQYF. The nucleotide sequence is TGTGCCAGCAGCCTGGGACAGGGGGACGACTACGAGCAGTACTTC.